The following is a TCR beta chain sequence with its context. The data originate from a study of OX40 agonist ivuxolimab in advanced cancers. As for the study in general: In three patients, partial responses were observed, one with hepatocellular carcinoma and two with cutaneous melanoma.

The method was immunoSEQ multiplex PCR; TCRdb's version includes in-frame clones alone and lacks a portion of them. This sample has 82,000 or so clones, with more than 80% found just once. Autoimmune disease history or systemic immunosuppression was exclusionary. The timepoints at which blood was sampled were baseline, cycle 4 day 1, and cycle 7 day 1. J was trimmed by 0 bases and V by 5 bases; bases with no gene match: 5. Germline V gene lookup returns CDR1 SGHAT and CDR2 FQNNGV. The CDR3 loop spans 15 amino acids. The sequences come from CD4+ or CD8+ T cells sorted from blood, collected in a trial of the OX40 agonist ivuxolimab. This clonotype originated in an adult with an advanced solid tumor such as melanoma, head and neck, liver or kidney cancer. This chain joins TRBV11-2 and TRBJ1-2; 8 nucleotides match TRBD1. This CDR3 is CASSEVDRANYGYTF. The CDR3 DNA sequence: TGTGCCAGCAGCGAGGTGGACAGGGCTAACTATGGCTACACCTTC.